This TCR beta chain came from a study of graft-versus-host responses after intestinal transplantation (dated by TCRdb to the early 2020s). With respect to the entire study: Multivisceral, liver-intestinal, or isolated intestinal transplants were received by the recipients. Every recipient was given anti-thymocyte globulin induction, then maintenance tacrolimus and steroids for approximately 3 years. Bulk TCR-beta CDR3 sequencing was used to track graft-versus-host and host-versus-graft alloreactive T cell clones in the graft, circulation and bone marrow after intestinal transplantation. To identify alloreactive clones, pre-transplant mixed lymphocyte reaction products were sequenced and then compared with unstimulated pre-transplant donor and recipient T cells. The cohort enrolled approximately 24 intestinal transplant recipients including one retransplant, and a few patients lacking pretransplant specimens were excluded. A peak of at least 4% donor T cells among recipient peripheral blood mononuclear cells was the definition used for donor T cell macrochimerism. Instead of going to the commercial service, samples from a few later patients were sequenced in-house on an Illumina MiSeq and processed with MiXCR. The full study reports these points: GvH clones were detected in recipient bone marrow, and some appeared earlier in ileal mucosa or blood, consistent with an intestinal mucosal origin. High GvH to HvG T cell clonal ratios were observed in the allografts of patients with donor T cell macrochimerism. The relatively low number and heterogeneity of intestinal transplant patients limited the conclusions. Early after transplant, peak levels of circulating GvH clones were associated with declines in HvG clones.

The CDR3 runs 11 amino acids, cysteine and phenylalanine included. Of all the DNA, just the CDR3 is kept, 33 bases in frame from base 1. CDR1 and CDR2 are read off the germline V gene (reference sequence) as SEHNR and FQNEAQ. V drops 5 bases and J drops 2 bases, leaving 2 bases in between. Taken with the paper, the label for time point translates to: cells obtained before transplantation from donor or recipient. CD3+CD4+ and CD3+CD8+ populations were FACS-sorted from unstimulated pre-transplant donor and recipient cells taken from spleen or lymph nodes. About this clone itself: Its antigen has not been determined. No base quality values were provided; no much bigger clone lies one nucleotide off.

Libraries were constructed by the immunoSEQ multiplex PCR assay. In most patients, genomic DNA was isolated using the Qiagen DNeasy Blood and Tissue Kit and sent frozen to Adaptive Biotechnologies for TCR sequencing. Adaptive Biotechnologies carried out high-throughput TCR-beta CDR3 sequencing of genomic DNA for most patients. As for how the authors treated the data: TCR sequencing data were retrieved from Adaptive's ImmunoSEQ software for around 19 patients, whereas three other patients were processed with MiXCR and VDJtools. CD4 versus CD8 sorting errors were corrected by removing sequences found in both subsets at a frequency ratio below 5:1. Because the origin of CDR3 nucleotide sequences shared between donor and recipient could not be assigned, those sequences were removed. Alloreactive clones required at least 2-fold expansion over unstimulated cells and minimum CFSE-low frequency of 0.002% (template counts) or 0.001% (read counts). Mappable clones were those detected in sequenced pre-transplant spleen, lymph node, or MLR CFSE-low populations of the donor or recipient. The cumulative frequency of alloreactive clones was calculated as a percentage of all sequences, weighted by copy number. TCRdb provides this immuneACCESS table in a form limited to in-frame rearrangements. Some clones are lacking; in checked studies, under half of them reflect an unresolved V gene, and why the rest are absent is not known. V and J calls and clone size follow that table, whereas D and trimming were derived from the DNA. The sample yields tens of thousands of clones; 94% were counted once. The ten largest clones capture more than 0.15% of the sample.

This TCR was sampled from a human donor who was the organ donor for an intestinal transplant. The material was unstimulated CD4+ T cells sorted from spleen or lymph node cells, obtained before transplant. In this chain, TRBV7-9 is recombined with TRBJ2-3; no D gene is confidently identified. The CDR3: CASSPTDTQYF. The DNA sequence follows: TGTGCCAGCAGCCCCACAGATACGCAGTATTTT.